This TCR beta chain originates from a study of blood T cell repertoires in COVID-19. Turning to the study itself: Material from acute and convalescent COVID-19 was sourced from the United States, Italy and Spain. In each case, the material was cDNA or gDNA derived from T cells, B-cell-depleted T cells, or PBMCs.

The study recruited people aged about 18 to 89 years across around 23 US areas. Exposed volunteers were people who met a COVID-19 case within 2 weeks before study entry. The CDR3 has 15 residues. Trimming cost V 4 bases and J 0 bases; bases outside gene matches: 3. Germline-derived CDR1 and CDR2 are MNHNS and SASEGT. This table comes from immunoSEQ multiplex PCR, and its TCRdb copy is limited to in-frame clones, with some not included. Of about 180,000 clones in the sample, roughly 80% were seen once. This clonotype was sampled from a man aged 60 to 69 who had been exposed to COVID-19. The specimen was PBMCs or T cells enriched from blood (not recorded which). V and J are TRBV6-1 and TRBJ1-2, with 9 positions matching TRBD1. DNA of the CDR3: TGTGCCAGCAGTGGGGGACAGGGAGCTAACTATGGCTACACCTTC. Its translation is CASSGGQGANYGYTF.